This T cell receptor beta chain was recorded in a study of vaccination effects on CD4 cells after COVID-19. Study summary: Post-vaccine specimens were collected at a median of 72 days following the second dose. The study, taken as a whole, reports: Healthy vaccinees' vaccine-induced clones included only 1 of 255 cross-reacting with common cold coronaviruses.

Antigen-specific CD4+ T cells expanded by the ViraFEST assay with viral peptide pools were then sequenced. Upon completion of about eleven days in culture, CD4+ T cells were isolated. Participants each got two BNT162b2 or mRNA-1273 vaccine doses. On both days 3 and 7, half of the culture medium was replaced with IL-2 medium. Method: immunoSEQ multiplex PCR; TCRdb's copy keeps in-frame clones and lacks some. Counted here are tens of thousands of clones, roughly 70% occurring once; the ten biggest clones make up over 7.5%. CDR1 KGHDR and CDR2 SFDVKD come from the germline V gene. The CDR3 loop spans 17 amino acids. V dropped 1 base and J dropped 4; count of bases not matched to a gene: 10. Comment on this clone: Antigen: not known.

This sequence originates from a human donor who received a COVID-19 vaccine. V usage is TRBV24-1 and J usage is TRBJ2-3; TRBD2 matches 7 bases. Source: CD4+ T cells from PBMCs cultured with SARS-CoV-2 spike peptides, taken after COVID-19 vaccination. CDR3 protein: CATSDFSRGSGADTQYF. The CDR3 bases are TGTGCCACCAGTGATTTCTCCCGCGGGAGTGGCGCAGATACGCAGTATTTT.